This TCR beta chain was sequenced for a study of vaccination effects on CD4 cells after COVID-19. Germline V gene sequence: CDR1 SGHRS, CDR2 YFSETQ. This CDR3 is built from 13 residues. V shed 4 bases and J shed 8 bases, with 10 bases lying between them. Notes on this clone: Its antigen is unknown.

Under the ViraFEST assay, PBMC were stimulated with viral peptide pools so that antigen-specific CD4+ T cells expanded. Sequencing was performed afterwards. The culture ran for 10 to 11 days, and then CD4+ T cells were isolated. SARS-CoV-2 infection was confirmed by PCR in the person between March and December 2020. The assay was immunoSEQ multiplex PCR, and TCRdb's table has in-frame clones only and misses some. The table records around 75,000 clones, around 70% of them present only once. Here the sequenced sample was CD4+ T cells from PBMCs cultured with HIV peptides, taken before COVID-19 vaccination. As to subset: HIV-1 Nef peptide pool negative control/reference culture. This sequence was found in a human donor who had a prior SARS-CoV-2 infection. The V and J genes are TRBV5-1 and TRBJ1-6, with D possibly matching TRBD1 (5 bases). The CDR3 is CASSKTEDSPLHF. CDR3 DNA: TGCGCCAGCAGCAAGACAGAGGATTCACCCCTCCACTTT.